These 28 T cell receptor beta chains share one sample of origin, sequenced in a study of blood T cells in healthy people across ages. Combining a sample-barcoded 5' primer with a J-beta primer mix, a second PCR ran for roughly 7 to 11 cycles. MiXCR was run by TCRdb on the 5' RACE reads, yielding one entry per CDR3 protein. The table includes roughly 550,000 distinct CDR3 sequences, nearly 25% detected once. The data also belong to a second study, concerning T cells of mothers and their children.

Input material: blood. The source is a boy between 5 and 17 years old in good health.

This clonotype was picked up a small number of times. The chain carries TRBV7-9 and TRBJ1-1; D ambiguous. V dropped 2 bases and J dropped 1 base, with 8 bases sitting between them. The CDR3 sequence is 14 residues long. The germline CDR1 and CDR2 sequences are SEHNR and FQNEAQ (reference sequence). DNA for the CDR3: TGTGCCAGCAGCTTACTAGGAAGGAACACTGAAGCTTTCTTT. Amino acid sequence: CASSLLGRNTEAFF.

This clonotype was found a few times. The chain carries TRBV5-4 and TRBJ2-2, with TRBD2 matching over 7 bases. Losses at the gene ends were 3 bases for V and 6 bases for J; bases not matched to a gene: 5. Germline V gives CDR1 SGHNT, CDR2 YYREEE (reference sequence). The CDR3 has 14 residues. The CDR3 loop reads CASSWGRAAGELFF. Here the CDR3 DNA reads TGTGCCAGCAGCTGGGGGAGGGCCGCCGGGGAGCTGTTTTTT. The full variable domain, rest sourced from reference TRBV5-4 and TRBJ2-2, is ETGVTQSPTHLIKTRGQQVTLRCSSQSGHNTVSWYQQALGQGPQFIFQYYREEENGRGNFPPRFSGLQFPNYSSELNVNALELDDSALYLCASSWGRAAGELFFGEGSRLTVL.

As concerns this clonotype: The junction and the germline gene differ at one end; a read error may be behind it. J is TRBJ2-2 and V is TRBV28; D not certain. Germline lookup yields CDR1 MDHEN and CDR2 SYDVKM. The CDR3 length is 12 residues. CDR3 nucleotide sequence: TGTGCCAGCAGCTTATCGCGCGGGGAGCTGTTTTTT. This translates into CASSLSRGELFF.

This clonotype was counted between two and nine times. The rearrangement links TRBV2 to TRBJ2-7, with D perhaps TRBD2 (6 bases). Germline CDR1 SNHLY, CDR2 FYNNEI. CDR3 length equals 13 residues. V lost 4 bases and J lost 3, with 10 bases in between. The CDR3 nucleotides read TGTGCCAGCAGTGGGAGGGCCCTCTACGAGCAGTACTTC. This translates into CASSGRALYEQYF.

CDR3 nucleotides: TGTGCCAGCATATCTAGCGGAAGCTCCTACAATGAGCAGTTCTTC. Translation: CASISSGSSYNEQFF. The rearrangement joins TRBV28 to TRBJ2-1; 7 bases agree with TRBD2. This CDR3 contains 15 residues. Unmatched junction bases numbered 6, after V lost 7 bases and J lost 0 bases. Germline V gives CDR1 MDHEN, CDR2 SYDVKM.

The V and J genes are TRBV4-3 and TRBJ2-5; the D call may be TRBD1 or TRBD2 (5 bases each). This CDR3 is built from 18 residues. Trimming left V 3 bases short and J 2 bases short, with 22 bases between. Germline V gene lookup returns CDR1 LGHNA and CDR2 YSLEER. The CDR3 reads CASSQKLDLRDQQETQYF. CDR3 nucleotides: TGCGCCAGCAGCCAGAAACTGGACCTGAGGGACCAACAAGAGACCCAGTACTTC.

This clonotype was observed many times. The V gene is TRBV3-1, the J gene TRBJ1-4; D unclear. Per the germline V gene, CDR1 is LGHDT and CDR2 is YNNKEL (reference sequence). The CDR3 covers 14 residues. V was clipped by 0 bases and J by 10 bases, with 12 bases between them. The CDR3 DNA is TGTGCCAGCAGCCAAGAGGCCACATTGGGAAAACTGTTTTTT. It specifies CASSQEATLGKLFF. The full variable domain, rest sourced from reference TRBV3-1 and TRBJ1-4, is DTAVSQTPKYLVTQMGNDKSIKCEQNLGHDTMYWYKQDSKKFLKIMFSYNNKELIINETVPNRFSPKSPDKAHLNLHINSLELGDSAVYFCASSQEATLGKLFFGSGTQLSVL.

In this sample, this clonotype turned up a few times. The chain has TRBV10-2 and TRBJ1-5; D perhaps matches TRBD1 (5 bases). Germline values: CDR1 WSHSY, CDR2 SAAADI. Trimming took 2 bases from V and 2 from J, leaving 10 bases between them. The CDR3 runs 15 residues. The CDR3 loop reads CASSEDSTRNQPQHF. The CDR3, as DNA: TGCGCCAGCAGTGAGGACAGTACTCGCAATCAGCCCCAGCATTTT.

This clonotype was picked up a small number of times. V usage is TRBV6-6 and J usage is TRBJ2-7, with D maybe TRBD2 (5 bases). CDR3 length equals 12 residues. Germline values: CDR1 MNHNY, CDR2 SVGAGI (reference sequence). The V end was cut by 6 bases, the J end by 3 bases, with 9 bases between. CDR3 sequence reads: CASRDYSYEQYF. CDR3 bases: TGTGCCAGCAGAGACTACAGCTACGAGCAGTACTTC.

The chain uses TRBV5-1 and TRBJ2-5; 10 nucleotides line up with TRBD2. The last part of the DNA fits TRBJ2-1 better; the J call may be wrong. Germline V gene lookup returns CDR1 SGHRS and CDR2 YFSETQ. This CDR3 contains 15 residues. CDR3 bases: TGCGCCAGCAGCGGGTTAGCGGGGGGTTACAATGAGCAGTTCTTC. This sequence encodes CASSGLAGGYNEQFF.

This clonotype was observed a handful of times. The chain recombines TRBV5-1 with TRBJ2-1; TRBD1 might be the D (5 bases). Per the germline V gene, CDR1 is SGHRS and CDR2 is YFSETQ. V lost 6 bases, J lost 9 bases, and 22 bases lay in between. CDR3 length: 15 residues. The CDR3 bases are TGCGCCAGCAACGATCCAGGGTCCCCTTGGGCTGAGCAGTTCTTC. Translation gives CASNDPGSPWAEQFF.

This chain connects TRBV28 to TRBJ2-4; D gene uncertain. CDR3 length: 14 amino acids. Germline CDR1 MDHEN, CDR2 SYDVKM. V lost 3 bases and J 5 bases, leaving 11 bases between the germline ends. The chain's CDR3 is CASSFSSGENIQYF. Written as DNA, the CDR3 is TGTGCCAGCAGTTTCAGCTCAGGTGAAAACATTCAGTACTTC.

The chain links TRBV7-2 to TRBJ2-5; TRBD2 agrees at 10 bases. Trimming removed 1 base from V and 0 bases from J; junction bases left unmatched: 2. CDR1 is SGHTA and CDR2 is FQGNSA in the germline V gene. This CDR3 is built from 16 residues. Here the CDR3 DNA reads TGTGCCAGCAGCTTAGAACTAGCGGGATACCAAGAGACCCAGTACTTC. Translated: CASSLELAGYQETQYF.

As concerns this clonotype: One junction end does not reproduce the germline sequence, and a read error may be involved. The chain joins TRBV6-2 or TRBV6-3 to TRBJ2-3; D is uncertain. The germline V gene encodes CDR1 MNHEY and CDR2 SVGEGT. This CDR3 is built from 12 residues. CDR3 DNA: TGTGCCGGCAGTGACAAACCGGGTACGCAGTATTTT. It is translated as CAGSDKPGTQYF.

This chain's CDR3 is CASSPSIGQGAGGYTF. CDR3 nucleotides: TGTGCCAGCTCACCGTCTATTGGACAGGGGGCGGGCGGCTACACCTTC. V usage is TRBV18 and J usage is TRBJ1-2, with 11 bases identical to TRBD1. The junction had 11 bases not matched to a gene; V was cut back by 3 bases and J by 8 bases. The germline gives CDR1 KGHSH, CDR2 LQKENI. The CDR3 is 16 amino acids.

There are a few counts of this clonotype. CDR3 DNA: TGCAGCGTTCGGGCAGGGGGGGGTTACGAGCAGTACTTC. This translates into CSVRAGGGYEQYF. V and J are TRBV29-1 and TRBJ2-7; D possibly matches TRBD1 or TRBD2 (7 bases each). Deletions cut 5 bases from V and 4 bases from J, with 15 bases between. Germline loops: CDR1 SQVTM, CDR2 ANQGSEA. This CDR3 comprises 13 residues.

CDR3 coding DNA: TGCGCCAGCAGCCAAGATCCAGTAAACGGGGATCAGAGTGCCGATACGCAGTATTTT. Translating gives CASSQDPVNGDQSADTQYF. J is TRBJ2-3 and V is TRBV4-3; D might be TRBD2 (5 bases). The CDR3 consists of 19 residues. Trimming pared 0 bases from V and 6 bases from J, leaving 25 bases between. The germline gives CDR1 LGHNA, CDR2 YSLEER.

This clonotype was seen a few times. The J gene is TRBJ2-3, the V gene TRBV7-8; TRBD1 is a possible D gene (6 bases). Germline CDR1 SGHVS, CDR2 FQNEAQ. Trimming took 10 bases from V and 5 from J, leaving 16 bases between them. The CDR3 length is 13 residues. CDR3 in amino acids: CAKKGRGEDTQYF. The DNA for the CDR3 is TGTGCCAAGAAGGGCAGGGGAGAAGATACGCAGTATTTT.

The sample holds a few counts of this clonotype. The genes are TRBV7-2 and TRBJ2-5, with D possibly matching TRBD2 (5 bases). The last part of the DNA fits TRBJ2-1 better; the J call may be wrong. This CDR3 spans 17 amino acids. Germline assignment: CDR1 SGHTA and CDR2 FQGNSA. The CDR3 loop reads CASSSMPWRVTYNEQFF. DNA of the CDR3: TGTGCCAGCAGCTCTATGCCCTGGCGGGTAACATACAATGAGCAGTTCTTC.

This clonotype was detected only a few times. The chain couples TRBV4-3 to TRBJ2-7; D is possibly TRBD1 (5 bases). Germline CDR1 reads LGHNA; CDR2 reads YSLEER. The CDR3 sequence is 14 residues long. Trimming cost V 0 bases and J 8 bases, with 14 bases left between them. In DNA, the CDR3 is TGCGCCAGCAGCCAAGACAGGGTGCAGGGCAAGCAGTACTTC. It codes for CASSQDRVQGKQYF.

V is TRBV5-1 and J is TRBJ2-5, with D possibly being TRBD2 (6 bases). V lost 0 bases and J lost 4, with 13 bases in between. From germline, CDR1 is SGHRS and CDR2 YFSETQ. The CDR3 is 15 residues long. For the CDR3, the DNA is TGCGCCAGCAGCTTGGTGGCTAGCGAGGGAGAGACCCAGTACTTC. Translating gives CASSLVASEGETQYF.

The V and J genes are TRBV20-1 and TRBJ2-1; no reliable D call. This CDR3 comprises 13 residues. From germline, CDR1 is DFQATT and CDR2 SNEGSKA (reference sequence). CDR3 residues: CSSGDPNDNEQFF. CDR3 sequence (DNA): TGCTCCTCCGGAGACCCTAACGACAATGAGCAGTTCTTC.

There are a few counts of this clonotype. The genes are TRBV29-1 and TRBJ1-1, with D tentatively TRBD1 (5 bases). The CDR3 is 13 amino acids. CDR1 is SQVTM, CDR2 ANQGSEA, per germline. The germline V and J ends were trimmed by 7 bases and 1 base, with 13 bases remaining between them. The CDR3: CSAGRDGNTEAFF. CDR3 DNA sequence: TGCAGCGCTGGCCGGGACGGGAACACTGAAGCTTTCTTT.

The chain is built from TRBV9 and TRBJ2-1; TRBD2 matches 7 bases. TRBJ2-5 matches the DNA end more closely, so the J call is doubtful. CDR1 is SGDLS and CDR2 is YYNGEE in the germline V gene. The CDR3 has 15 residues. This CDR3 reads CASSPGGLPLETQYF. The CDR3 DNA is TGTGCCAGCAGCCCTGGGGGACTACCACTGGAGACCCAGTACTTC.

This chain connects TRBV9 to TRBJ1-4, with 8 bases fitting TRBD1. This CDR3 has 16 residues. V was clipped by 0 bases and J by 8 bases; unmatched bases: 9. From germline, CDR1 is SGDLS and CDR2 YYNGEE. CDR3 protein: CASSVDAGGSGEKLFF. The CDR3 DNA follows: TGTGCCAGCAGCGTAGACGCAGGGGGCTCAGGGGAAAAACTGTTTTTT.

The J gene is TRBJ2-5, the V gene TRBV12-3 or TRBV12-4; D ambiguous. The assigned J gene may be wrong: the sequence end matches TRBJ2-1 better. The CDR3 runs to 13 residues. In DNA form, the CDR3 reads TGTGCCAGCAGTTTCCTGGGCCGGAATGAGCAGTTCTTC. This gives the protein CASSFLGRNEQFF.

The V call is TRBV20-1, the J call TRBJ2-7; D perhaps matches TRBD2 (6 bases). Germline CDR1 is DFQATT and CDR2 is SNEGSKA (reference sequence). V was pared by 0 bases and J by 3 bases, with 12 bases between. This CDR3 has 14 amino acids. The CDR3 DNA reads as TGCAGTGCTAGAGAATGGGGGGTCGACTACGAGCAGTACTTC. Amino acid sequence: CSAREWGVDYEQYF.

This clonotype was detected a few times. The chain combines TRBV6-6 with TRBJ1-4; D unresolved. The CDR3 runs 13 residues. Trimming cost V 1 base and J 5 bases, with 5 bases left between them. The germline V gene has CDR1 MNHNY and CDR2 SVGAGI (reference sequence). DNA for the CDR3: TGTGCCAGCAGTTACTACAGAAATGAAAAACTGTTTTTT. As protein: CASSYYRNEKLFF.